A selection of T cell receptor beta chains follows, all from one sample in a study of T cell responses to AZD1222 COVID-19 vaccine. Here immunoSEQ multiplex PCR was the method, and the copy in TCRdb shows in-frame clones only, minus some. The sample includes tens of thousands of clones, just over 85% of them seen just once. The sequencing used peripheral blood, collected on day 0 of AZD1222 vaccination. All receptors come from an adult in good health. CDR3s include the opening cysteine and the closing phenylalanine or tryptophan. A D gene is named only where the DNA matches it firmly. Size is omitted from some rows. Given values are once, few, many or a class for expanded clones.

>TRBD2|NA|TRBJ2-7|TRBV6-5
CASSLSGTSGPYEQYF
TGTGCCAGCAGTTTGTCCGGGACTAGTGGGCCCTACGAGCAGTACTTC
>TRBD1|NA|TRBJ2-2|TRBV7-6
CASSPKTGRSGELFF
TGTGCCAGCAGCCCTAAGACAGGGCGATCGGGGGAGCTGTTTTTT
>NA|NA|TRBJ2-7|TRBV18
CASSPFGMSRGLSYEQYF
TGTGCCAGCTCACCATTCGGTATGTCGCGGGGCCTCTCCTACGAGCAGTACTTC
>TRBD2|NA|TRBJ2-2|TRBV5-1
CASSGTSGVANTGELFF
TGCGCCAGCAGCGGAACTAGCGGGGTCGCGAACACCGGGGAGCTGTTTTTT
>NA|NA|TRBJ1-2|TRBV28
CASSTLRDGDYGYTF
TGTGCCAGCAGTACTCTACGGGACGGAGACTATGGCTACACCTTC
>NA|NA|TRBJ1-1|TRBV7-9
CASSLAVTENTEAFF
TGTGCCAGCAGCTTAGCGGTTACCGAGAACACTGAAGCTTTCTTT
>NA|NA|TRBJ1-2|TRBV7-2
CASSLAETNGYTF
TGTGCCAGCAGCTTAGCGGAGACGAACGGCTACACCTTC
>NA|NA|TRBJ1-5|TRBV30
CASSGGSNQPQHF
TGTGCCTCCTCGGGGGGGTCAAATCAGCCCCAGCATTTT
>TRBD2|NA|TRBJ2-3|TRBV6-2/TRBV6-3
CASSYSKHGRGPDTQYF
TGTGCCAGCAGTTACTCGAAGCACGGGAGGGGCCCAGATACGCAGTATTTT
>NA|NA|TRBJ2-2|TRBV14
CASRARIPTGELFF
TGTGCCAGCAGGGCTAGAATACCTACCGGGGAGCTGTTTTTT
>TRBD1|NA|TRBJ2-7|TRBV10-3
CAISLQGVTYEQYF
TGTGCCATCAGTCTCCAGGGGGTCACCTACGAGCAGTACTTC
>NA|few|TRBJ1-2|TRBV6-5
CASSPEQGRVGYTF
TGTGCCAGCAGCCCCGAGCAGGGGAGAGTTGGCTACACCTTC
>NA|NA|TRBJ2-5|TRBV2
CASRDNQETQYF
TGTGCCAGCAGGGACAACCAAGAGACCCAGTACTTC
>TRBD1|NA|TRBJ1-5|TRBV30
CAWSVSTGGLPQHF
TGTGCCTGGAGTGTATCAACAGGGGGTCTGCCCCAGCATTTT
>NA|NA|TRBJ1-5|TRBV7-8
CASSLRGTVTFGSNQPQHF
TGTGCCAGCAGCTTAAGGGGGACGGTTACTTTCGGTAGCAATCAGCCCCAGCATTTT
>TRBD2|NA|TRBJ2-2|TRBV5-1
CASSLPTSGGADTGELFF
TGCGCCAGCAGCTTGCCGACTAGCGGGGGGGCGGACACCGGGGAGCTGTTTTTT
>NA|NA|TRBJ1-1|TRBV28
CASSSMGGEREAFF
TGTGCCAGCAGTTCCATGGGGGGGGAGAGAGAAGCTTTCTTT
>NA|NA|TRBJ1-1|TRBV30
CAWRGDTTEAFF
TGTGCCTGGAGGGGGGACACCACTGAAGCTTTCTTT
>NA|NA|TRBJ2-3|TRBV5-5
CASSPRGSRETDTQYF
TGTGCCAGCAGCCCTCGTGGTAGCCGTGAAACAGATACGCAGTATTTT
>NA|NA|TRBJ1-1|TRBV21-1
CASSVWGRGTEAFF
NA
>TRBD1|NA|TRBJ2-7|TRBV19
CASSIRDRGYEQYF
TGTGCCAGTAGTATCCGGGACAGGGGCTACGAGCAGTACTTC
>NA|NA|TRBJ2-3|TRBV6-4
CASSLDGGSTDTQYF
TGTGCCAGCAGCCTCGATGGGGGAAGCACAGATACGCAGTATTTT
>NA|NA|TRBJ1-5|TRBV7-2
CASSYRVVQPQHF
TGTGCCAGCAGCTATAGGGTGGTTCAGCCCCAGCATTTT
>NA|NA|TRBJ2-7|TRBV7-9
CASSSAYEQYF
TGTGCCAGCAGCTCTGCCTACGAGCAGTACTTC
>NA|NA|TRBJ2-3|TRBV5-8
CASSSDWPEADTQYF
TGTGCCAGCAGCTCGGACTGGCCGGAGGCAGATACGCAGTATTTT
>NA|NA|TRBJ2-1|TRBV5-1
CASNTRGAGNEQFF
TGCGCCAGCAACACTAGGGGGGCGGGAAATGAGCAGTTCTTC
>NA|NA|TRBJ1-4|TRBV7-9
CASSFGTKGVNEKLFF
TGTGCCAGCAGCTTTGGTACTAAGGGGGTTAATGAAAAACTGTTTTTT